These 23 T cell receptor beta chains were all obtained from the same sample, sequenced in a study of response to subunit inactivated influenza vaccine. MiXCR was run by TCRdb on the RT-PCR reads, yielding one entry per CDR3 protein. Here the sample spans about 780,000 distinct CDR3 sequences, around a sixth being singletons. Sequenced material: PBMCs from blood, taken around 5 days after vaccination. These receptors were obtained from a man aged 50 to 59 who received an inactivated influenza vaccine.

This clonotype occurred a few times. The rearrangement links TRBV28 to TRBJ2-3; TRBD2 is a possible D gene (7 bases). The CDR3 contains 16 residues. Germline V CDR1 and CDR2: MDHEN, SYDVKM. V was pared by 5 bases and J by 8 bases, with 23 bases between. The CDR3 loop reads CASSHVTGGTQVTQYF. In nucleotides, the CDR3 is TGTGCCAGCAGTCACGTAACGGGGGGCACCCAGGTTACGCAGTATTTT.

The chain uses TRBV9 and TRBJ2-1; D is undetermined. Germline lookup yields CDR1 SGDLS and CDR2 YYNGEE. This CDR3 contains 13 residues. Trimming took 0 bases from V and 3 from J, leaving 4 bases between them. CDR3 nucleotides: TGTGCCAGCAGCGTAGCGTACTACAATGAGCAGTTCTTC. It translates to CASSVAYYNEQFF.

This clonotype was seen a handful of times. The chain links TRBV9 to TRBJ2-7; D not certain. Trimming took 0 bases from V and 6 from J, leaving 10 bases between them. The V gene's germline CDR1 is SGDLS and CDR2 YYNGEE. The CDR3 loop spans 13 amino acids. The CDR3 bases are TGTGCCAGCAGCGTAGGTCCGTCGAGCGAGCAGTACTTC. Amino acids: CASSVGPSSEQYF.

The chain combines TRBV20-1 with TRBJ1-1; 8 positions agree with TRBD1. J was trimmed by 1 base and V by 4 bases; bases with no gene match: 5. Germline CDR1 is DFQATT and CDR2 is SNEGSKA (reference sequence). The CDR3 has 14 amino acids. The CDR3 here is CSAKSRGRNTEAFF. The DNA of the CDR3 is TGCAGTGCTAAATCCAGGGGGCGGAACACTGAAGCTTTCTTT.

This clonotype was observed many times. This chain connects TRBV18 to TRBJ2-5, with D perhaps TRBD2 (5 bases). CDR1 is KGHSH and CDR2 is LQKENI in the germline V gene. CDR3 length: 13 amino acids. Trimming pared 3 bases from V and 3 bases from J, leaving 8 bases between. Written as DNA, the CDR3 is TGTGCCAGCTCACCTCGGGGTGAAGAGACCCAGTACTTC. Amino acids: CASSPRGEETQYF.

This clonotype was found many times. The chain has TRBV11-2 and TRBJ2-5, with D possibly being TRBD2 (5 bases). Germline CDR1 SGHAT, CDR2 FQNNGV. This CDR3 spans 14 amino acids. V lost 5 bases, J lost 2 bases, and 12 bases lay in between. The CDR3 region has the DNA TGTGCCAGCAGCCCGGAGCCGGGGCAAGAGACCCAGTACTTC. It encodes CASSPEPGQETQYF.

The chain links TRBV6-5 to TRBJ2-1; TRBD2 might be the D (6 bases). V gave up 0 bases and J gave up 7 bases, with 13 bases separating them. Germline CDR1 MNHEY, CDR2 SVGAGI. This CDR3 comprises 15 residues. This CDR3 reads CASSYSVGLANEQFF. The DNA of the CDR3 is TGTGCCAGCAGTTACTCTGTCGGGCTAGCGAATGAGCAGTTCTTC.

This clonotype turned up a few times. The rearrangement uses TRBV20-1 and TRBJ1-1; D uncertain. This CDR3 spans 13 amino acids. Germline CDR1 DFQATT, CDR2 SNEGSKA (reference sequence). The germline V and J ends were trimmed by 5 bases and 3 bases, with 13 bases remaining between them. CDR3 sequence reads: CSAYLEPDTEAFF. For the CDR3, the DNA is TGCAGTGCTTACTTAGAACCCGACACTGAAGCTTTCTTT.

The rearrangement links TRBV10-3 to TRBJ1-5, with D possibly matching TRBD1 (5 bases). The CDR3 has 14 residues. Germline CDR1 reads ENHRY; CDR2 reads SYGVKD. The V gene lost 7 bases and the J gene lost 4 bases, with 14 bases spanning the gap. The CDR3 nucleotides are TGTGCCATCAAGCAGGGTGCGGGGAATCAGCCCCAGCATTTT. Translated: CAIKQGAGNQPQHF.

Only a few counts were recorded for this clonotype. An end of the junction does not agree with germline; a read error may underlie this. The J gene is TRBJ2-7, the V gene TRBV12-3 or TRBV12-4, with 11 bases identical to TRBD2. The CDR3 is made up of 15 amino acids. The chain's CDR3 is CASRLAGGPLYEQYF. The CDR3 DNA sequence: TGTGCCAGCAGGTTAGCGGGGGGGCCCCTCTACGAGCAGTACTTC.

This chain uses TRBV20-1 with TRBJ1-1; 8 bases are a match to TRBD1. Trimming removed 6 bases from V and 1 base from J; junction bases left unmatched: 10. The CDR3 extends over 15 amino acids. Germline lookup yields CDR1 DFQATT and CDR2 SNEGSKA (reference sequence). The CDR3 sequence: CSAQGQVGSNTEAFF. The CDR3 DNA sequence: TGCAGTGCCCAGGGACAGGTAGGATCGAACACTGAAGCTTTCTTT.

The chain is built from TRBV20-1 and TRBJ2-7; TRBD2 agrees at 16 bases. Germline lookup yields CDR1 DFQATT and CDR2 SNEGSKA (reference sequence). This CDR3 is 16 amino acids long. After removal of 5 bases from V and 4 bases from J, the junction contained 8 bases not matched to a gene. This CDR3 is CSAGPGLAGGRYEQYF. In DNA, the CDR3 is TGCAGTGCTGGACCGGGACTAGCGGGAGGGAGGTACGAGCAGTACTTC.

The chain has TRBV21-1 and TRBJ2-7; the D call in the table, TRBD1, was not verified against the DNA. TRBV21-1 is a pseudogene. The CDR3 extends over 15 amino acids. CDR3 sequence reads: CASSMRTGGINEQYF. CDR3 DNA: TGTGCCAGCAGCATGCGGACAGGGGGGATAAACGAGCAGTACTTC.

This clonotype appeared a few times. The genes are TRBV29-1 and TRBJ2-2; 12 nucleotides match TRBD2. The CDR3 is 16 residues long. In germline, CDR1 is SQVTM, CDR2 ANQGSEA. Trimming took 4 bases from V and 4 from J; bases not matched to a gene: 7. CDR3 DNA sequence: TGCAGCGTTGTTCCTAGCGGGAGGGCAGCCACCGGGGAGCTGTTTTTT. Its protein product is CSVVPSGRAATGELFF.

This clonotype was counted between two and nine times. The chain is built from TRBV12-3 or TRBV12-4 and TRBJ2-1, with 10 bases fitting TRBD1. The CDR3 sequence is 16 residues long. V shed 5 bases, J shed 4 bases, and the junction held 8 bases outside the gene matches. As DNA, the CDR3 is TGTGCCAGCAGTAAGAGTGGGACAGGGGAGTACAATGAGCAGTTCTTC. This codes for CASSKSGTGEYNEQFF.

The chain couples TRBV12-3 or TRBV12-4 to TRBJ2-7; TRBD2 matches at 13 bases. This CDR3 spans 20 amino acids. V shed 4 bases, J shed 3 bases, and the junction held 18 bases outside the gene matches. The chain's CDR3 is CASSSVPRFGTSGKNYEQYF. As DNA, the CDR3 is TGTGCCAGCAGTTCCGTTCCTCGCTTTGGGACTAGCGGGAAAAACTACGAGCAGTACTTC.

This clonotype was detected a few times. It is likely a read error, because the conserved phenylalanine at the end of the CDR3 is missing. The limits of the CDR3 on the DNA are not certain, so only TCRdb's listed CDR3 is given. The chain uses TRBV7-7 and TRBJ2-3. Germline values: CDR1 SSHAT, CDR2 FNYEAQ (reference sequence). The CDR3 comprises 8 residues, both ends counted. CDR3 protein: CASSLSHL.

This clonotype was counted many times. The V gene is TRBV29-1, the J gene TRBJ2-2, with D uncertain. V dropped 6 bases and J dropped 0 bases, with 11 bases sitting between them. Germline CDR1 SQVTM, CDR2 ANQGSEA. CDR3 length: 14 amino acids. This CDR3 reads CSVSRAANTGELFF. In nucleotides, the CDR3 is TGCAGCGTCTCTAGGGCCGCGAACACCGGGGAGCTGTTTTTT.

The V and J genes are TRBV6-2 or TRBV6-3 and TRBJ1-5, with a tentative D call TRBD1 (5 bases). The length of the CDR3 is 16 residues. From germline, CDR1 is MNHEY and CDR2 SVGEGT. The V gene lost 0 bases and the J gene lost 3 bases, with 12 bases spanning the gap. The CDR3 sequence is CASSYSLGEDNQPQHF. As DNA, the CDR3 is TGTGCCAGCAGTTACTCGTTAGGGGAGGACAATCAGCCCCAGCATTTT.

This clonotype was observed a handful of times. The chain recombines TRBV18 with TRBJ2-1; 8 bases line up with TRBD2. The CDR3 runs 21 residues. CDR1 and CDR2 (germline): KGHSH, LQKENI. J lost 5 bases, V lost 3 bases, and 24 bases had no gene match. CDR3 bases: TGTGCCAGCTCACCGATGGGACATAGTAGGAGACTAGCGAGTGGGGACAATGAGCAGTTCTTC. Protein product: CASSPMGHSRRLASGDNEQFF.

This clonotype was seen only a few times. CDR3 in DNA: TGCAGTGCTAGAGCTGAAGGGGGACAGTCAACTAATGAAAAACTGTTTTTT. Protein sequence: CSARAEGGQSTNEKLFF. The genes are TRBV20-1 and TRBJ1-4; 7 bases line up with TRBD1. Trimming cost V 1 base and J 0 bases; bases outside gene matches: 8. Germline V gene lookup returns CDR1 DFQATT and CDR2 SNEGSKA (reference sequence). The CDR3 has 17 amino acids.

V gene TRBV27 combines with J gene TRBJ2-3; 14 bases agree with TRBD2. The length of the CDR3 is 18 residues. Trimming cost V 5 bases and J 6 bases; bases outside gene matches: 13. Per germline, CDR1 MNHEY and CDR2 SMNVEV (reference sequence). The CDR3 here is CASSLLRPTSGGADTQYF. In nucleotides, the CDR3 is TGTGCCAGCAGTCTCCTCCGCCCGACTAGCGGGGGGGCCGATACGCAGTATTTT.

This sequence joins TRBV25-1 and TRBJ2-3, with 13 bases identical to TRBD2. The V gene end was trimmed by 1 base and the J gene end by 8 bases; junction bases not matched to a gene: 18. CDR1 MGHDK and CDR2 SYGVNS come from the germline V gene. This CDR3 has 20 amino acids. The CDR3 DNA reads TGTGCCAGCAGTGAATCAGGTTCGGGACTAGCGGGACCTTTAGGTGGTACGCAGTATTTT. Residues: CASSESGSGLAGPLGGTQYF.